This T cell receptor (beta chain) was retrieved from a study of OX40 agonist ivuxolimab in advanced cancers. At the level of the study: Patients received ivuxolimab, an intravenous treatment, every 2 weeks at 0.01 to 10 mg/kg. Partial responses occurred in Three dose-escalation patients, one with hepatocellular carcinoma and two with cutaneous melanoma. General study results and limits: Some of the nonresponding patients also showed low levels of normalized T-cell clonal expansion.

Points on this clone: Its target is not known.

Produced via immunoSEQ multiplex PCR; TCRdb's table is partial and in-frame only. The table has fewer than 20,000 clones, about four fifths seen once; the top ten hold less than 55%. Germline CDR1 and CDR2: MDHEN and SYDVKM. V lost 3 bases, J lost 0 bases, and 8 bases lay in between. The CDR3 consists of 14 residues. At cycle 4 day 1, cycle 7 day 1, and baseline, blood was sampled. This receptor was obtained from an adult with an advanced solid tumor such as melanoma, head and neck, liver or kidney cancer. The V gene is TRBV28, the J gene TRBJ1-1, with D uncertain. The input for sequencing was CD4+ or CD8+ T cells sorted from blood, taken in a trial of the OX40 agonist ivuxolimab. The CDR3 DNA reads TGTGCCAGCAGTTTTCGTCAGCTGAACACTGAAGCTTTCTTT. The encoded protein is CASSFRQLNTEAFF.